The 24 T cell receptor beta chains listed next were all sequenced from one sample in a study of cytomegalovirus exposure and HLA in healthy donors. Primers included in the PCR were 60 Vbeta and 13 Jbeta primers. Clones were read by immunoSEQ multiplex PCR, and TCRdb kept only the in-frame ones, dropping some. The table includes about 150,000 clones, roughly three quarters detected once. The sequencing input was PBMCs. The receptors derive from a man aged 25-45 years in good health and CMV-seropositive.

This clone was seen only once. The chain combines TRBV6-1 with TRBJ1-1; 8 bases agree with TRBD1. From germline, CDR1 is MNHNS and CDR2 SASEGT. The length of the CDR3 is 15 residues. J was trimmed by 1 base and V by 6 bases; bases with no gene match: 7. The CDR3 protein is CASRAGTGQNTEAFF. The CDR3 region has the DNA TGTGCCAGCAGAGCCGGGACAGGCCAGAACACTGAAGCTTTCTTT.

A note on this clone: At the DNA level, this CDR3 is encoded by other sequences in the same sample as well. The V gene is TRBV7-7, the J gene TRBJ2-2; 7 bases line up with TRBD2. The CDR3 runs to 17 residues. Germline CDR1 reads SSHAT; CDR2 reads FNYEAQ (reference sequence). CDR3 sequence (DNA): TGTGCTAGCTCGGACGGACTCCCGACTAGCAGCACCGGGGAGCTGTTTTTT. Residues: CASSDGLPTSSTGELFF.

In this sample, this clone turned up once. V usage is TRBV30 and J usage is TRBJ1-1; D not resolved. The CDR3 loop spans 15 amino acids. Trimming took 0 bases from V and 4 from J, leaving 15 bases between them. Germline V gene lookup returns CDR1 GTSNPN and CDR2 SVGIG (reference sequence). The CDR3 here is CAWSVQWGGSTEAFF. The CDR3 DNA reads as TGTGCCTGGAGTGTACAATGGGGTGGGAGCACTGAAGCTTTCTTT.

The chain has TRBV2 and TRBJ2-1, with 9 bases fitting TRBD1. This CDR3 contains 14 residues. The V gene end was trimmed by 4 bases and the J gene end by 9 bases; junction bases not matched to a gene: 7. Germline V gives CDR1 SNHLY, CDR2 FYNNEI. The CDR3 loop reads CASSGTGESGEQFF. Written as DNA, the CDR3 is TGTGCCAGCAGTGGGACAGGGGAAAGCGGTGAGCAGTTCTTC.

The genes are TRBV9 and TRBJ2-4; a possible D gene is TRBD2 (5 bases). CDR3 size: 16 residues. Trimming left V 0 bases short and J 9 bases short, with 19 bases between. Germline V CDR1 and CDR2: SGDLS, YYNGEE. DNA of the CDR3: TGTGCCAGCAGCGTAGAGGGAAGAGGGTTGGGGAGCATTCAGTACTTC. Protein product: CASSVEGRGLGSIQYF.

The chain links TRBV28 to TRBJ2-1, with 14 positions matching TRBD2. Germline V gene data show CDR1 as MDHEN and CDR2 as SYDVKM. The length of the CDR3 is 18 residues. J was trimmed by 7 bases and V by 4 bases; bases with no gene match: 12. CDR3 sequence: CASSSLLTSGRAENEQFF. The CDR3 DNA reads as TGTGCCAGCAGTTCTCTATTGACTAGCGGGAGGGCCGAGAATGAGCAGTTCTTC.

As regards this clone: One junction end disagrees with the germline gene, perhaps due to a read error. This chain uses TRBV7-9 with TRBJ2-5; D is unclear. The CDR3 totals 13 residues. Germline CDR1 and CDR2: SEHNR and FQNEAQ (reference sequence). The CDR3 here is CSSSLVVQETQYF. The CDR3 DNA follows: TGTTCCAGCAGCTTAGTTGTACAAGAGACCCAGTACTTC.

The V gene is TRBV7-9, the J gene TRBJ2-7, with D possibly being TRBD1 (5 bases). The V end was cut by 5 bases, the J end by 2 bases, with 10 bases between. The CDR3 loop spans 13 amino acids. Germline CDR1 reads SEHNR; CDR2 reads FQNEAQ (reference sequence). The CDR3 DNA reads TGTGCCAGCAGCCCAGAAGGGGCCTACGAGCAGTACTTC. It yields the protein CASSPEGAYEQYF.

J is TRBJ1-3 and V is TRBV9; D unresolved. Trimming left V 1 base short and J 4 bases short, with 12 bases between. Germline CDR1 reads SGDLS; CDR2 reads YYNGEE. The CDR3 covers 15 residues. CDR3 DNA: TGTGCCAGCAGCGTAAGTGACCGAGCGGGAAACACCATATATTTT. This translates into CASSVSDRAGNTIYF. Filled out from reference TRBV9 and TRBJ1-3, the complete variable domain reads DSGVTQTPKHLITATGQRVTLRCSPRSGDLSVYWYQQSLDQGLQFLIQYYNGEERAKGNILERFSAQQFPDLHSELNLSSLELGDSALYFCASSVSDRAGNTIYFGEGSWLTVV.

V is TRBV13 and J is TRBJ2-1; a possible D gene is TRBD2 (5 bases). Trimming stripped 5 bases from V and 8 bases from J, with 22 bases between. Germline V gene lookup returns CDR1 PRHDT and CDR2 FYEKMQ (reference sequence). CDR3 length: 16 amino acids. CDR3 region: CASSPNGLAVGYEQFF. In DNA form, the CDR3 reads TGTGCCAGCAGCCCTAACGGTCTAGCAGTCGGGTATGAGCAGTTCTTC.

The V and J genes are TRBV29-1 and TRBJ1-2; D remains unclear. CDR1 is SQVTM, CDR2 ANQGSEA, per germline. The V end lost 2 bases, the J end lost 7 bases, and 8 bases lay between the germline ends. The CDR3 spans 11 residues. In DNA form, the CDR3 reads TGCAGCGTTGAATCGGGATCTGGCTACACCTTC. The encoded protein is CSVESGSGYTF.

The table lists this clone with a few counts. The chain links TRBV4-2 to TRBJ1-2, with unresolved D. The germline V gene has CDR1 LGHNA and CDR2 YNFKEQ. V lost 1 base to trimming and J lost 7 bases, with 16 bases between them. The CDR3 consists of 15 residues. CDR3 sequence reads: CASSQGASVPSGYTF. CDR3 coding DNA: TGTGCCAGCAGCCAAGGGGCGTCGGTGCCTTCTGGCTACACCTTC.

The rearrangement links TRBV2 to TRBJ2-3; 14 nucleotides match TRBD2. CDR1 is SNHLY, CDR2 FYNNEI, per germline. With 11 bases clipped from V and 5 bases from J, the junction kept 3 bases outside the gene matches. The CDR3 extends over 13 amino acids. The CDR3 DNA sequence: TGTGCCGAGACTAGCGGGAGGGGAGATACGCAGTATTTT. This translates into CAETSGRGDTQYF.

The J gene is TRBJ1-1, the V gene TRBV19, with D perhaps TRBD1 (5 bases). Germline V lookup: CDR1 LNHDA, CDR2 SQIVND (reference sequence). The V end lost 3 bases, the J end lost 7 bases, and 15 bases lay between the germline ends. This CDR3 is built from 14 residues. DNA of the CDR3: TGTGCCAGTAGTATCGTTTCGGGGGGGTATGAAGCTTTCTTT. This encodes CASSIVSGGYEAFF.

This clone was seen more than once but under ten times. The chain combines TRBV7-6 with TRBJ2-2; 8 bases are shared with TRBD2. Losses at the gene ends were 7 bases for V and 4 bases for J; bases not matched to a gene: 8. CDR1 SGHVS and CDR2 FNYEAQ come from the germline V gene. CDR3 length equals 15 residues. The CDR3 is CASTLIREGTGELFF. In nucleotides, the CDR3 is TGTGCCAGCACCCTAATTCGGGAGGGCACCGGGGAGCTGTTTTTT.

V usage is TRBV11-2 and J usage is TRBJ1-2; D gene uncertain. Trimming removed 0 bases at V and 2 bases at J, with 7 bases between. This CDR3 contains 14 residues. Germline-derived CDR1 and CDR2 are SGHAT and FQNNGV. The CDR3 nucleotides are TGTGCCAGCAGCTTAGAGAGGGTCAACTATGGCTACACCTTC. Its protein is CASSLERVNYGYTF. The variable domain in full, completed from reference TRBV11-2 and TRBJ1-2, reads EAGVAQSPRYKIIEKRQSVAFWCNPISGHATLYWYQQILGQGPKLLIQFQNNGVVDDSQLPKDRFSAERLKGVDSTLKIQPAKLEDSAVYLCASSLERVNYGYTFGSGTRLTVV.

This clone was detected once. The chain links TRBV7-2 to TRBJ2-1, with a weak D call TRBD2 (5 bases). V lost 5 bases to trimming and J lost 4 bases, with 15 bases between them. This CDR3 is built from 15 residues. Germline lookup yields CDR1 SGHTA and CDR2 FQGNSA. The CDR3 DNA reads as TGTGCCAGCAGCACCCGGACTCCGACTTACAATGAGCAGTTCTTC. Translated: CASSTRTPTYNEQFF. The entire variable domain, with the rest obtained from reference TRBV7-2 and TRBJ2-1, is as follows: GAGVSQSPSNKVTEKGKDVELRCDPISGHTALYWYRQSLGQGLEFLIYFQGNSAPDKSGLPSDRFSAERTGGSVSTLTIQRTQQEDSAVYLCASSTRTPTYNEQFFGPGTRLTVL.

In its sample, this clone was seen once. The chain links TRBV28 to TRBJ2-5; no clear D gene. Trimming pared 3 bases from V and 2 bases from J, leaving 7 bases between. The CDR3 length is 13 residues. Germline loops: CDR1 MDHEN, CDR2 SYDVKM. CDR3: CASSFPPQETQYF. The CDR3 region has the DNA TGTGCCAGCAGTTTCCCCCCTCAAGAGACCCAGTACTTC.

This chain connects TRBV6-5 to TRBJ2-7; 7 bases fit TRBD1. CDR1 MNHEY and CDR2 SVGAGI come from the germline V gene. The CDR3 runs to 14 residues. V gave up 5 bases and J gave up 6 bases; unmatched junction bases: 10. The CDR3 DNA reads TGTGCCAGCAGTCTACTCGACAGGGACGGCGAGCAGTACTTC. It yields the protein CASSLLDRDGEQYF.

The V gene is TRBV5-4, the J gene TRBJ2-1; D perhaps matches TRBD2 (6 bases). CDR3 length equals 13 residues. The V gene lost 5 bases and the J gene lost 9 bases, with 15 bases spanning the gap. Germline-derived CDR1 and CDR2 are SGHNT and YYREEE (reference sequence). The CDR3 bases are TGTGCCAGCAGTGGCGGGACTTTCAGTGAGCAGTTCTTC. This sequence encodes CASSGGTFSEQFF.

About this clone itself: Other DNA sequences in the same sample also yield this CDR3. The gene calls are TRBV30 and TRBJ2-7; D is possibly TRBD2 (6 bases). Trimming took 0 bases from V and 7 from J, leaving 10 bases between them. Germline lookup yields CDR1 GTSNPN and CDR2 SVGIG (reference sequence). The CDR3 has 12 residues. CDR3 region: CAWSVSGGEQYF. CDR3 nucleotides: TGTGCCTGGAGTGTTTCTGGGGGGGAGCAGTACTTC.

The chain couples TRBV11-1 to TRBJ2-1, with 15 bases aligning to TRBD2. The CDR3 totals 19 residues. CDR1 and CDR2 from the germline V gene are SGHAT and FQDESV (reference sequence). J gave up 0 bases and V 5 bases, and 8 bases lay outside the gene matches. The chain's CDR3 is CASSQGGLAGGSSYNEQFF. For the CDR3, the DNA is TGTGCCAGCAGCCAAGGGGGACTAGCGGGAGGTAGCTCCTACAATGAGCAGTTCTTC.

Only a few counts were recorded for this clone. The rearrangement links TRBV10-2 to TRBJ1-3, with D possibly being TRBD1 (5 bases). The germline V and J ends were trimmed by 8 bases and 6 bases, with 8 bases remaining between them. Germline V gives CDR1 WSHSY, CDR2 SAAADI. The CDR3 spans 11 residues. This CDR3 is CASRQQNTIYF. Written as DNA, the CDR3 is TGCGCCAGCCGACAGCAAAACACCATATATTTT.

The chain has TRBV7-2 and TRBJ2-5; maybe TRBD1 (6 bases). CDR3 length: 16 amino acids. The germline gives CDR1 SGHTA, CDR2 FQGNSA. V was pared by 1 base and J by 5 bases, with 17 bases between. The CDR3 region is CASSLGGHLRRETQYF. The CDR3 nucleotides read TGTGCCAGCAGCTTAGGGGGACACCTAAGGAGGGAGACCCAGTACTTC.